Listed below are T cell receptor beta chains from one sample, sequenced in a study of blood T cell repertoires in COVID-19. Data came from immunoSEQ multiplex PCR; TCRdb stores just in-frame clones and leaves some out. The sample has roughly 380,000 clones, 89% seen once. The material sequenced was peripheral blood. The receptors derive from a woman aged 35 to 49 with COVID-19, enrolled during active disease. Each CDR3 is given with its conserved first and last residue. The order of the fields is clone size, D gene, J gene, V gene, CDR3 protein, CDR3 DNA. The D gene is left open where the match is weak. Clone size is given for some rows only: seen once, a few or many times, or a class if the clone is expanded.

>NA|NA|TRBJ1-3|TRBV5-4
CASSGGASGNTIYF
TGTGCCAGCAGCGGGGGGGCGTCTGGAAACACCATATATTTT
>NA|TRBD1|TRBJ1-2|TRBV11-2
CASSAPRTGVYGYTF
TGTGCCAGCAGCGCACCCCGGACAGGGGTCTATGGCTACACCTTC
>few|NA|TRBJ1-5|TRBV7-2
CASSFPGNQPQHF
TGTGCCAGCAGCTTTCCCGGCAATCAGCCCCAGCATTTT
>NA|TRBD1|TRBJ2-6|TRBV19
CASSVRTGSGANVLTF
TGTGCCAGTAGTGTAAGGACAGGCTCTGGGGCCAACGTCCTGACTTTC
>once|NA|TRBJ2-2|TRBV4-3
CASSRAGTGELFF
TGCGCCAGCAGCAGGGCGGGAACCGGGGAGCTGTTTTTT
>NA|NA|TRBJ2-4|TRBV7-9
CASKQLNIQYF
TGTGCCAGCAAACAATTAAACATTCAGTACTTC
>NA|NA|TRBJ2-1|TRBV12-3/TRBV12-4
CASRETVNEQFF
TGTGCCAGCAGGGAGACAGTGAATGAGCAGTTCTTC
>NA|NA|TRBJ2-3|TRBV3-1/TRBV3-2
CASSGQGTDTQYF
TGTGCCAGCAGTGGGCAGGGCACAGATACGCAGTATTTT
>NA|TRBD2|TRBJ2-7|TRBV6-2/TRBV6-3
CASSRSGGYEQYF
TGTGCCAGCAGCCGCTCGGGGGGCTACGAGCAGTACTTC
>NA|NA|TRBJ1-1|TRBV15
CATSRSAGTGDTEAFF
TGTGCCACCAGCAGGAGTGCCGGGACGGGGGACACTGAAGCTTTCTTT
>few|TRBD1|TRBJ1-3|TRBV19
CATRIGGPGNTIYF
TGTGCCACTCGAATAGGGGGCCCTGGAAACACCATATATTTT
>NA|NA|TRBJ2-1|TRBV7-7
CASSLAQDNEQFF
TGTGCTAGCAGCTTAGCGCAGGACAATGAGCAGTTCTTC
>NA|TRBD1|TRBJ2-7|TRBV28
CASRKTGGANYEQYF
TGTGCCAGCAGGAAAACAGGGGGCGCCAACTACGAGCAGTACTTC
>NA|NA|TRBJ2-7|TRBV19
CASSTPGGEQYF
TGTGCCAGTAGTACCCCCGGGGGCGAGCAGTACTTC
>NA|TRBD2|TRBJ2-1|TRBV29-1
CSAIGTSGSLADEQFF
TGCAGCGCGATAGGGACTAGCGGGAGTCTTGCAGATGAGCAGTTCTTC
>NA|TRBD1|TRBJ1-4|TRBV23-1
CASSQSAYRRTGEGEREKLFF
TGCGCCAGCAGTCAATCGGCTTATCGTCGGACAGGGGAAGGAGAAAGGGAAAAACTGTTTTTT
>NA|NA|TRBJ1-4|TRBV11-2
CASSLGRGGLREKLFF
TGTGCCAGCAGCTTAGGCCGGGGGGGGCTGAGGGAAAAACTGTTTTTT
>NA|TRBD1|TRBJ1-1|TRBV30
CAWNGQGGTEAFF
TGTGCCTGGAACGGGCAGGGGGGCACTGAAGCTTTCTTT
>NA|NA|TRBJ1-5|TRBV28
CASSRTVNSNQPQHF
TGTGCCAGCAGCCGGACAGTCAATAGCAATCAGCCCCAGCATTTT
>once|NA|TRBJ1-6|TRBV28
CASSPDIFNSPLHF
TGTGCCAGCAGTCCAGACATATTTAATTCACCCCTCCACTTT
>once|NA|TRBJ1-2|TRBV30
CAWRGGGYTF
TGTGCCTGGAGGGGAGGGGGCTACACCTTC
>NA|NA|TRBJ1-2|TRBV7-9
CASSLGQWNYGYTF
TGTGCCAGCAGCTTAGGACAGTGGAACTATGGCTACACCTTC
>NA|TRBD1|TRBJ2-1|TRBV6-8
CASSWDRRPYNEQFF
TGTGCCAGCAGTTGGGACAGGCGCCCCTACAATGAGCAGTTCTTC
>once|NA|TRBJ1-1|TRBV12-3/TRBV12-4
CASRLERMAEAFF
TGTGCCAGCAGACTAGAACGGATGGCTGAAGCTTTCTTT
>NA|NA|TRBJ1-2|TRBV28
CASSPAETPWDGYTF
TGTGCCAGCAGCCCAGCGGAGACTCCCTGGGATGGCTACACCTTC
>NA|TRBD1|TRBJ1-5|TRBV4-1
CASSLTGGGNQPQHF
TGCGCCAGCAGCCTCACAGGGGGGGGAAATCAGCCCCAGCATTTT
>once|TRBD1|TRBJ2-1|TRBV6-2/TRBV6-3
CASSYLRGFLSYNEQFF
TGTGCCAGCAGTTACCTCAGGGGGTTCCTCTCCTACAATGAGCAGTTCTTC
>NA|TRBD1|TRBJ2-1|TRBV27
CASSLRGQGSYNEQFF
TGTGCCAGCAGTTTACGGGGACAGGGGTCCTACAATGAGCAGTTCTTC
>NA|TRBD1|TRBJ1-6|TRBV3-1/TRBV3-2
CASSHRDRTNSPLHF
TGTGCCAGCAGCCATCGGGACAGAACTAATTCACCCCTCCACTTT
>NA|TRBD1|TRBJ1-2|TRBV6-1
CASSVSLGGSYGYTF
TGTGCCAGCAGTGTATCTTTAGGGGGCAGCTATGGCTACACCTTC
>NA|NA|TRBJ1-1|TRBV16
CASSQIVANTEAFF
TGTGCCAGCAGCCAAATCGTAGCGAACACTGAAGCTTTCTTT
>few|NA|TRBJ1-4|TRBV28
CASRGLSYEKLFF
TGTGCCAGCAGGGGACTGTCTTATGAAAAACTGTTTTTT
>NA|NA|TRBJ2-7|TRBV5-1
CASSSTDYEQYF
TGCGCCAGCAGCTCGACAGATTACGAGCAGTACTTC
>NA|NA|TRBJ1-1|TRBV19
CASTSGTLNTEAFF
TGTGCCAGTACCTCTGGGACTTTGAACACTGAAGCTTTCTTT
>once|TRBD2|TRBJ2-2|TRBV11-2
CASSLDWWRLATNTGELFF
TGTGCCAGCAGCTTAGATTGGTGGAGACTAGCGACGAACACCGGGGAGCTATTTTTT
>NA|NA|TRBJ2-4|TRBV12-3/TRBV12-4
CASNQRRGIQYF
TGTGCCAGCAACCAGAGGAGGGGCATTCAGTACTTC
>NA|TRBD1|TRBJ2-5|TRBV7-6
CASSFWDRGRGETQYF
TGTGCCAGCAGCTTTTGGGACAGGGGGCGAGGAGAGACCCAGTACTTC
>NA|NA|TRBJ2-4|TRBV9
CASSRDLAKNIQYF
TGTGCCAGCAGCCGGGATTTAGCCAAAAACATTCAGTACTTC
>NA|TRBD2|TRBJ2-3|TRBV9
CASSVEGLVIDTQYF
TGTGCCAGCAGCGTAGAGGGACTAGTAATAGATACGCAGTATTTT
>NA|NA|TRBJ1-5|TRBV28
CASSLWRSGARGQPQHF
TGTGCCAGCAGTTTATGGCGGTCAGGGGCTCGGGGTCAGCCCCAGCATTTT
>NA|NA|TRBJ1-2|TRBV27
CASSTLVSGFLPYGYTF
TGTGCCAGCAGCACCTTAGTATCAGGGTTCCTGCCCTATGGCTACACCTTC
>NA|NA|TRBJ2-1|TRBV4-1
CASSQGGPNEQFF
TGCGCCAGCAGCCAAGGTGGCCCCAATGAGCAGTTCTTC
>few|NA|TRBJ2-7|TRBV9
CAASPTPDSDYEQYF
TGTGCCGCCAGCCCTACCCCGGACAGCGATTACGAGCAGTACTTC
>NA|TRBD1|TRBJ2-7|TRBV6-6
CASSYPDRAEQYF
TGTGCCAGCAGTTACCCTGACAGGGCCGAGCAGTACTTC
>NA|TRBD2|TRBJ2-2|TRBV9
CASSSRTSAGELFF
TGTGCCAGCAGCTCTCGGACTAGCGCTGGGGAGCTGTTTTTT
>NA|TRBD2|TRBJ2-1|TRBV7-2
CASRSAGGYNEQFF
TGTGCCAGCAGATCAGCGGGGGGATACAATGAGCAGTTCTTC
>NA|NA|TRBJ2-7|TRBV19
CASSTRDIGYEQYF
TGTGCCAGTAGTACCCGGGACATAGGATACGAGCAGTACTTC
>NA|NA|TRBJ2-7|TRBV5-4
CASSLDKGILYEQYF
TGTGCCAGCAGCTTGGATAAGGGGATTCTTTACGAGCAGTACTTC
>NA|NA|TRBJ2-7|TRBV6-5
CASRRVGAYEQYF
TGTGCCAGCAGAAGGGTGGGAGCTTACGAGCAGTACTTC
>NA|NA|TRBJ2-3|TRBV10-3
CAIRRGSQTGTDTQYF
TGTGCCATCAGACGCGGGTCCCAGACGGGTACAGATACGCAGTATTTT
>NA|NA|TRBJ1-3|TRBV5-1
CASSLSGSGNTIYF
TGCGCCAGCAGCTTATCAGGTTCTGGAAACACCATATATTTT
>NA|NA|TRBJ1-3|TRBV24-1
CATGGAGNTIYF
TGTGCCACCGGAGGGGCTGGAAACACCATATATTTT
>NA|TRBD2|TRBJ2-5|TRBV24-1
CATSDSAGGGETQYF
TGTGCCACCAGTGATTCGGCGGGAGGGGGTGAGACCCAGTACTTC
>once|TRBD2|TRBJ2-7|TRBV15
CATSRGLSGRGREQYF
TGTGCCACCAGCAGAGGCCTAAGCGGGAGGGGTAGGGAGCAGTACTTC
>NA|NA|TRBJ1-4|TRBV4-3
CASSRITGAEEKLFF
TGCGCCAGCAGCCGAATTACGGGAGCTGAGGAAAAACTGTTTTTT
>NA|TRBD2|TRBJ2-1|TRBV27
CASSSPGLPYNEQFF
TGTGCCAGCAGTTCGCCGGGACTACCGTACAATGAGCAGTTCTTC
>NA|NA|TRBJ1-1|TRBV25-1
CASSYWGDTEAFF
TGTGCCAGCAGCTATTGGGGCGACACTGAAGCTTTCTTT
>NA|NA|TRBJ1-5|TRBV25-1
CASSGGERQPQHF
TGTGCCAGCAGTGGGGGGGAGAGGCAGCCCCAGCATTTT
>NA|TRBD1|TRBJ1-5|TRBV10-3
CAISGTGGSNQPQHF
TGTGCCATCAGTGGGACAGGGGGGAGCAATCAGCCCCAGCATTTT
>once|NA|TRBJ2-1|TRBV27
CASRVLGRSQGMDEQFF
TGTGCCAGCAGAGTTTTGGGCCGCTCCCAGGGGATGGATGAGCAGTTCTTC